This T cell receptor beta chain stems from a study of blood T cell repertoires in COVID-19. Losses at the gene ends were 4 bases for V and 5 bases for J; bases not matched to a gene: 5. The CDR3 runs to 15 residues. In germline, CDR1 is SGHAT, CDR2 FQNNGV. In the authors' workflow: Estimation of nucleated cell counts relied on the amplification of reference gene primers. The protocol was immunoSEQ multiplex PCR, while the TCRdb copy is restricted to in-frame clones and leaves out a portion. That table supplies the V and J calls and clone size; D and trimming were determined from the DNA. This table holds a few hundred thousand clones, 65% to 90% found once.

The sequence was collected from a human donor in a cohort sampled during active COVID-19. J is TRBJ2-2 and V is TRBV11-2; 9 positions match TRBD1. Specimen: peripheral blood. CDR3 sequence: CASSSTGGRTGELFF. The CDR3 coding sequence is TGTGCCAGCAGCTCGACAGGGGGTAGAACCGGGGAGCTGTTTTTT.